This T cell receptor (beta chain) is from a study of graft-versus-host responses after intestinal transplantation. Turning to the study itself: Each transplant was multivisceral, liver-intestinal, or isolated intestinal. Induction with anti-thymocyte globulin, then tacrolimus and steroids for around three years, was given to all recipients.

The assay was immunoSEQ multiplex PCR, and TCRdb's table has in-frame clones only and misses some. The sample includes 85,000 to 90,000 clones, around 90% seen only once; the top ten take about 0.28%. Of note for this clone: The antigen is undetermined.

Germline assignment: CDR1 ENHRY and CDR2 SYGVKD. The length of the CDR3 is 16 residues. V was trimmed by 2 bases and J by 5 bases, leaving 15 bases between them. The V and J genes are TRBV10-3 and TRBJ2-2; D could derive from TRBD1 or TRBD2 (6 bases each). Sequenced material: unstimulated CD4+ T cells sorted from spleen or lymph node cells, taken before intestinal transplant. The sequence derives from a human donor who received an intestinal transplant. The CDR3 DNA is TGTGCCATCAGTGAGGGGCCGGGGGCGGCGACCGGGGAGCTGTTTTTT. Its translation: CAISEGPGAATGELFF.